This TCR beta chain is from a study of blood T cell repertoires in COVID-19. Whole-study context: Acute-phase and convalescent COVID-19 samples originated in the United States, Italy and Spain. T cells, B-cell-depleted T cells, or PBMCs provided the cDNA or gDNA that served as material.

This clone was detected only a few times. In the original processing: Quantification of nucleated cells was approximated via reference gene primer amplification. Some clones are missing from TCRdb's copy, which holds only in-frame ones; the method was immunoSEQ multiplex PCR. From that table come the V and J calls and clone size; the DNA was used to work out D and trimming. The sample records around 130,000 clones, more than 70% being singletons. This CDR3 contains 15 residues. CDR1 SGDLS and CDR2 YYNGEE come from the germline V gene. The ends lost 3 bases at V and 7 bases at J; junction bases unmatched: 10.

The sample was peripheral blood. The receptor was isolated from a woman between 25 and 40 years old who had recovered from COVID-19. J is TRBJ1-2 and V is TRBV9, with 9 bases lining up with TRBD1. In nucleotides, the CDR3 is TGTGCCAGCAGCGAAGTGGGACAGGGAACCATTGGCTACACCTTC. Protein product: CASSEVGQGTIGYTF.